This TCR beta chain was sequenced during a study of vaccination effects on CD4 cells after COVID-19. Turning to the study itself: Sequencing followed a ViraFEST assay step that expanded antigen-specific CD4+ T cells with viral peptide pools. Sampling of two convalescent patients took place 16 days and one week prior to vaccination. General study results and limits: Post-vaccine spike-reactive clones in convalescents were mainly new vaccine-induced clones.

At the end of 9 to 11 days of culture, CD4+ T cells were isolated. On this clone: Its matching antigen is unknown.

V lost 10 bases to trimming and J lost 8 bases, with 21 bases between them. The CDR3 runs 13 residues. The data were produced by immunoSEQ multiplex PCR, yet TCRdb's version contains in-frame clones alone and is incomplete. The data hold about 45,000 clones, with roughly 74% observed a single time. The sequence was obtained from a human donor who had a prior SARS-CoV-2 infection. This chain connects TRBV5-3 to TRBJ1-2; D unclear. TRBV5-3 is treated as an ORF (open reading frame) with a function not yet certain. The specimen comprised CD4+ T cells from PBMCs cultured without peptide, sampled before COVID-19 vaccination. CDR3 coding DNA: TGTGCCTCCGATGGTGGATGGCCATTCGGCTACACCTTC. Amino acid sequence: CASDGGWPFGYTF.